This T cell receptor beta chain was profiled in a study of cytomegalovirus exposure and HLA in healthy donors listed by TCRdb under 2017. General notes on the study: In an earlier analysis of 587 of the donors, less than 350 Gb of sequence data and approximately 100 million unique TCR beta sequences from about 190 million T cells were reported. Every discovery cohort repertoire had been produced on one sequencing platform. A later analysis re-analyzed previously published TCR beta repertoires from 600 to 850 donors and added high-resolution HLA genotyping to study TCR occurrence patterns. The study aimed to test whether cataloging public T cell receptors could reveal signatures of past pathogen exposure. An earlier analysis of some 500 of the donors used high-throughput TCR beta sequencing to judge whether each TCR beta V gene segment behaved as functional or pseudogenic. Across 300 to 400 genotyped donors of the cohort, an average of about 240,000 unique TCR beta nucleotide sequences per donor were sequenced, and roughly 17% of those sequences were non-productive. Along with the approximately 700-subject first cohort, a separate validation cohort of around 120 different subjects was used. The number of typed donors differed by locus: about 620-640 for A, B, C, DRB1 and DQB1; about 520 for DQA1; approximately 600 for DPA1; and about 450 for DPB1. Both class I and class II loci were covered by HLA typing, at four-digit resolution. The later analysis used no new phenotypic data to find candidate immune exposures, relying instead on TCR beta sequences and their occurrence across donors. To predict cytomegalovirus infection status, the study combined high-throughput TCR immunosequencing, statistical association of individual TCRs with disease status, and machine learning. The study used immunosequencing to profile the T cell repertoires of several hundred subjects and linked those repertoires to cytomegalovirus serostatus. About five DR-DQ haplotypes were treated as single units for association and clustering because of strong linkage in the cohort. In a later genetic analysis, genome-wide SNP genotypes for 398 of the 666 donors were used, and that subset was treated as a discovery cohort. About 320 gigabases of sequencing data and approximately 85 million unique TCR sequences were included in an early release covering over 600 HLA-typed donors. Donor age, sex, ethnicity and CMV serostatus were compiled together with the repertoire data. The genetic ancestry cluster associated with self-reported Caucasian donors included over 80% of the 398 genotyped donors.

Libraries were made using the immunoSEQ multiplex PCR assay. A mixture of 60 forward primers for TCR Vbeta segments and 13 reverse primers for TCR Jbeta segments was used in the multiplex PCR. The CDR3 region of rearranged TCR beta genes was amplified from genomic DNA by a multiplex PCR assay. The Illumina HiSeq System was used to sequence the amplified TCR beta libraries as 87-base-pair reads. Concerning the study's data processing: A later analysis tallied some 79 million unique TCR beta chains across the approximately 670 repertoires, and some 12 million of those chains were shared by two or more donors. To remove PCR and sequencing errors, raw reads were error-corrected and collapsed into unique sequences using a nearest-neighbor algorithm that merged closely related sequences. To assign V, D and J gene segments, CDR3 sequences were aligned to IMGT reference sequences. Each retained sequence needed at least a six-nucleotide match to both a V gene segment and a J gene segment. Rearrangements were classified as productive when the CDR3 lacked stop codons and remained in frame with V and J, and all other rearrangements were classified as non-productive. CDR3 was defined by IMGT convention, running from the second conserved V-encoded cysteine to the conserved J-encoded phenylalanine. The earlier analysis of a few hundred of the donors excluded sequences that lacked an unambiguous match to a single V gene segment. An earlier analysis of over 450 of the donors classified V segments as functional when productive rearrangements were above 56.7% and as segregating when the standard deviation between donors was above 5%. A statistical classification framework was built to diagnose cytomegalovirus status from the catalog of TCR beta chain sequences. In a later analysis, V and J genes were assigned by comparing TCR nucleotide sequences against IMGT/GENE-DB human TR gene sequences. In a later analysis, CDR3 sequences and most-parsimonious VDJ recombination scenarios were assigned using the TCRdist pipeline. A later analysis defined each TCR beta chain by its CDR3 amino acid sequence plus V-gene family, and excluded reads lacking a unique V-gene family. As a way to deal with suspected cross-contamination and a sequencing artifact, a later analysis dropped approximately 590 nucleotide sequences that were highly shared and had low generation probability. A later analysis calculated a clonal expansion index for each public chain from normalized within-repertoire ranks of inferred template counts. Generation probabilities in a later analysis came from a VDJ recombination model fitted to out-of-frame rearrangements, and those results were checked against IGoR. In a later analysis, TCR-TCR, TCR-HLA and TCR-CMV co-occurrence was scored with hypergeometric tests, and a repertoire-size bias correction was applied to TCR pairs. To estimate false discovery rates, a later analysis permuted the HLA or CMV assignments 20 times. A later analysis grouped co-occurring TCRs with DBSCAN, adding TCRdist sequence similarity when clustering within HLA-allele-positive subsets. For co-occurrence clustering, repertoires with fewer than 30,000 or more than 120,000 public chains were excluded, along with five repertoires with anomalous nucleotide sharing. TCRdb re-hosts the immuneACCESS table, in-frame sequences only. Its copies lack some clones; in the studies checked, an unresolved V gene accounts for under half of them, and the cause for the rest is not known. V, J and clone size are taken as reported in that table, and D and trimming were inferred from the DNA itself. The sample table holds some 200,000 clones, of which roughly four fifths were seen once. Roughly 2.1% of the sample comes from the top ten.

To note about this clone: What antigen it recognizes has not been identified. Qualities for individual bases were not recorded, and no much larger clone is one base off.

The CDR3, from cysteine to phenylalanine, totals 14 residues. The sequence is cut down to CDR3 DNA, 42 bases in frame from base 1. V is pared back by 4 bases and J by 2 bases, with 12 bases lying between the germline termini. CDR1 and CDR2, looked up from the germline V gene, are SGHRS and YFSETQ. The cohort comprised hundreds of healthy bone marrow donors. At the time of sampling, all cohort members were nominally healthy, though unrecorded immune exposures were likely present. The donor was CMV seropositive and was included in the group of 250 to 300 seropositive cohort members. Every donor gave a peripheral blood sample, and the peripheral blood mononuclear cells from that sample were used for TCR beta sequencing. Genomic DNA was extracted from the blood cell samples with the Qiagen DNeasy Blood Extraction Kit. Here is what the overall study found, with its caveats: The authors suggested that the approach could potentially be extended to other disease states and immunological phenotypes. Compared with the approximately 670-donor mean, donors in an Asian-associated ancestry cluster had fewer N-insertions in productive TCRs, according to a later genetic analysis. Cytomegalovirus status was reported to be diagnosed by the classifier with high specificity and sensitivity in both the original and validation cohorts. Seventeen rarely observed V segments, including chromosome 9 orphons, were excluded from the earlier analysis of a few hundred of the donors because counts were too low. In vitro tests confirmed that a few of the cytomegalovirus-associated TCR beta chains recognize cytomegalovirus antigens. The only immune exposure information available for the cohort was CMV serostatus. A cluster of highly shared sequence variants was judged likely to be a technical artifact of the sequencing pipeline. HLA typing was unavailable for some donors at each locus, so association tests used only the typed subset. In a later analysis, several top co-occurrence clusters were reported to appear linked to parvovirus B19, influenza, CMV and Epstein-Barr virus. Presence/absence analyses assumed roughly uniform sequencing depth across donors, an assumption that may not hold. Broadly in line with IMGT annotations, most TCR beta V segments showed up in productive rearrangements about 90% or about 30% of the time in an earlier analysis of under 700 of the donors. V-gene and J-gene trimming of TCR beta chains was associated with a missense DCLRE1C variant in a later genetic analysis, and the association was replicated in an independent cohort. In a later analysis, TCR association rates were found to vary across HLA loci, with the most associated TCRs seen for DRB1 alleles and the fewest for HLA-C alleles. The cohort was sequenced for TCR beta chains only, and without alpha or paired-chain data the features that could be detected were limited. A later analysis found that most CMV-associated TCR beta chains appeared HLA-restricted, with HLA associations seemingly driven largely by CMV exposure. Most TCR sequences were seen in very few donors, while some public TCRs were found in many individuals. Correlated functional status among segregating V segments might be attributable to linkage disequilibrium, but an unknown experimental factor could not be ruled out. When HLA alleles, especially DR and DQ, strongly co-occurred, TCR associations were difficult to assign to individual alleles. A further reported finding was that TCR beta sequences accurately predicted the HLA-A and HLA-B alleles for most subjects in the first cohort. In a later analysis, HLA-associated TCR beta chains showed more clonal expansion and lower generation probabilities than non-associated chains that were equally common. In a later analysis, 15,000 to 20,000 TCR beta sequences were associated with specific HLA alleles at a false discovery rate of 0.05. In the study, approximately 160 TCR beta chains were listed as associated with cytomegalovirus. Because the 87-base-pair reads could not distinguish some IMGT-functional V segments, including TRBV6-2 and TRBV6-3, those segments were excluded.

The source material was PBMCs. The sequence derives from a woman younger than 45 in good health and CMV-seropositive. The sequence joins TRBV5-1 to TRBJ2-5; the D gene remains uncertain. The DNA is TGCGCCAGCAGCCCCCGTAGCAGACAAGAGACCCAGTACTTC. This gives the protein CASSPRSRQETQYF. Where the CDR3 stops, the reference TRBV5-1 and TRBJ2-5 genes take over; the full variable domain is KAGVTQTPRYLIKTRGQQVTLSCSPISGHRSVSWYQQTPGQGLQFLFEYFSETQRNKGNFPGRFSGRQFSNSRSEMNVSTLELGDSALYLCASSPRSRQETQYFGPGTRLLVL.